These 20 T cell receptor beta chains came from one sample sequenced in a study of vaccination effects on CD4 cells after COVID-19. The table came from immunoSEQ multiplex PCR; TCRdb's copy has only in-frame clones and leaves some out. The repertoire consists of 62,000 or so clones, with approximately 80% occurring once and the leading ten covering 12%. These receptors' antigens are unknown. Viral peptide pool expansion of antigen-specific CD4+ T cells preceded sequencing in the ViraFEST assay. After roughly 11 days in culture, the CD4+ T cells were isolated. Vaccine recipients had no previous SARS-CoV-2 infection; their nucleocapsid antibodies were negative. The sequenced sample was CD4+ T cells from PBMCs cultured with SARS-CoV-2 spike peptides, obtained before COVID-19 vaccination. These TCRs come from a human donor who received a COVID-19 vaccine.

The genes are TRBV19 and TRBJ1-1, with TRBD1 identical over 9 bases. Germline trimming cut 7 bases from V and 8 bases from J; bases unmatched to any gene: 11. The CDR3 consists of 14 residues. Germline V gene sequence: CDR1 LNHDA, CDR2 SQIVND (reference sequence). The CDR3 DNA reads as TGTGCCAGTAAAATTCCCGGGACAGGGTCCGAAGCTTTCTTT. Protein product: CASKIPGTGSEAFF.

V and J are TRBV5-8 and TRBJ2-5; 7 positions match TRBD2. The germline gives CDR1 SGHTS, CDR2 YDEGEE. This CDR3 is 16 amino acids long. With 7 bases clipped from V and 2 bases from J, the junction kept 14 bases outside the gene matches. The CDR3 loop is CASPQVPGTIQETQYF. In DNA, the CDR3 is TGTGCCAGCCCCCAGGTGCCCGGGACTATACAAGAGACCCAGTACTTC.

The chain joins TRBV5-1 to TRBJ2-2; TRBD1 aligns across 8 bases. Germline assignment: CDR1 SGHRS and CDR2 YFSETQ. This CDR3 is 15 amino acids long. V lost 4 bases to trimming and J lost 5 bases; unmatched junction nucleotides: 7. The CDR3 protein is CASSGEQGVTGELFF. The DNA for the CDR3 is TGCGCCAGCAGCGGCGAACAGGGGGTTACCGGGGAGCTGTTTTTT. The whole variable domain, filled in from reference TRBV5-1 and TRBJ2-2, reads KAGVTQTPRYLIKTRGQQVTLSCSPISGHRSVSWYQQTPGQGLQFLFEYFSETQRNKGNFPGRFSGRQFSNSRSEMNVSTLELGDSALYLCASSGEQGVTGELFFGEGSRLTVL.

The rearrangement uses TRBV7-2 and TRBJ1-1, with 7 bases that match TRBD1. Unmatched junction bases numbered 6, after V lost 5 bases and J lost 0 bases. The CDR3 extends over 15 amino acids. Germline V gives CDR1 SGHTA, CDR2 FQGNSA. CDR3: CASSVRDSMNTEAFF. CDR3 bases: TGTGCCAGCAGCGTTCGGGACAGCATGAACACTGAAGCTTTCTTT.

The V and J genes are TRBV18 and TRBJ1-5; D not resolved. Deletions cut 6 bases from V and 4 bases from J, with 7 bases between. The CDR3 loop spans 12 amino acids. The germline gives CDR1 KGHSH, CDR2 LQKENI. The CDR3 coding sequence is TGTGCCAGCTCGGTCCCGAATCAGCCCCAGCATTTT. Translation gives CASSVPNQPQHF.

Only a few counts were recorded for this clone. The V gene is TRBV9, the J gene TRBJ1-3; D unresolved. The length of the CDR3 is 15 residues. CDR1 and CDR2 (germline): SGDLS, YYNGEE. V was trimmed by 1 base and J by 0 bases, leaving 8 bases between them. CDR3 protein: CASSVSGNSGNTIYF. The CDR3 coding sequence is TGTGCCAGCAGCGTATCAGGCAACTCTGGAAACACCATATATTTT.

This rearrangement joins TRBV29-1 to TRBJ1-2; D is uncertain. This CDR3 contains 12 residues. Germline loops: CDR1 SQVTM, CDR2 ANQGSEA. The V end was cut by 5 bases, the J end by 3 bases, with 10 bases between. The CDR3 region is CSVSGLDYGYTF. The CDR3 region has the DNA TGCAGCGTTTCCGGGTTGGACTATGGCTACACCTTC.

The chain couples TRBV4-3 to TRBJ2-3; D gene unclear. The length of the CDR3 is 13 residues. The germline V gene encodes CDR1 LGHNA and CDR2 YSLEER. Trimming removed 4 bases at V and 2 bases at J, with 7 bases between. CDR3 coding DNA: TGCGCCAGCAGCCCGAAGTTCACAGATACGCAGTATTTT. Translating gives CASSPKFTDTQYF.

The V and J genes are TRBV7-2 and TRBJ2-4, with D perhaps given as TRBD1 or TRBD2 (5 bases each). V gave up 6 bases and J gave up 7 bases, with 13 bases separating them. Germline-derived CDR1 and CDR2 are SGHTA and FQGNSA. The CDR3 has 13 amino acids. Written as DNA, the CDR3 is TGTGCCAGCAGTCGGGACCTGCGGAACATTCAGTACTTC. This gives the protein CASSRDLRNIQYF.

The CDR3 protein is CASSPQGLAARETQYF. Written as DNA, the CDR3 is TGTGCCAGCAGTCCACAAGGACTAGCGGCAAGGGAGACCCAGTACTTC. The V call is TRBV6-2 or TRBV6-3, the J call TRBJ2-5; 10 bases match TRBD2. CDR1 MNHEY and CDR2 SVGEGT come from the germline V gene. Trimming removed 5 bases from V and 5 bases from J; junction bases left unmatched: 11. The CDR3 loop spans 16 amino acids.

The V gene is TRBV5-8, the J gene TRBJ1-4; D gene unclear. Germline lookup yields CDR1 SGHTS and CDR2 YDEGEE. Trimming removed 5 bases at V and 4 bases at J, with 3 bases between. This CDR3 is built from 11 residues. The CDR3 protein is CASSFNEKLFF. The CDR3 DNA reads as TGTGCCAGCAGTTTTAATGAAAAACTGTTTTTT. Using reference TRBV5-8 and TRBJ1-4 for the parts outside the CDR3, the full variable domain is EAGVTQSPTHLIKTRGQQATLRCSPISGHTSVYWYQQALGLGLQFLLWYDEGEERNRGNFPPRFSGRQFPNYSSELNVNALELEDSALYLCASSFNEKLFFGSGTQLSVL.

The CDR3 bases are TGCTCCTCCGGGAGGGGCTCAGATACGCAGTATTTT. Protein product: CSSGRGSDTQYF. The chain employs TRBV29-1 and TRBJ2-3; TRBD2 matches at 8 bases. Germline CDR1 SQVTM, CDR2 ANQGSEA. The CDR3 loop spans 12 amino acids.

This chain connects TRBV3-1 (or the pseudogene TRBV3-2) to TRBJ1-3; D is unclear. This CDR3 has 14 residues. CDR1 is LGHDT and CDR2 is YNNKEL in the germline V gene (reference sequence). Trimming removed 0 bases at V and 1 base at J, with 4 bases between. CDR3 nucleotide sequence: TGTGCCAGCAGCCAAGAGGGGTCTGGAAACACCATATATTTT. Translation: CASSQEGSGNTIYF.

The J gene is TRBJ2-3, the V gene TRBV18; no reliable D call. The germline V gene encodes CDR1 KGHSH and CDR2 LQKENI. V gave up 0 bases and J gave up 7 bases, with 5 bases separating them. CDR3 length: 12 residues. CDR3 bases: TGTGCCAGCTCACCACCCGAAAATACGCAGTATTTT. Translating gives CASSPPENTQYF.

J is TRBJ2-5 and V is TRBV9; D unresolved. Germline loops: CDR1 SGDLS, CDR2 YYNGEE. The V and J ends lost 0 bases and 0 bases respectively, with 12 bases between them. This CDR3 contains 16 residues. In DNA, the CDR3 is TGTGCCAGCAGCGTAGGTGCTTCCCGGTACCAAGAGACCCAGTACTTC. Translating it yields CASSVGASRYQETQYF.

V usage is TRBV4-3 and J usage is TRBJ2-3; 7 nucleotides agree with TRBD2. The V segment lost 4 bases and the J segment 4 bases; nucleotides outside the gene matches: 5. Germline CDR1 reads LGHNA; CDR2 reads YSLEER. The CDR3 is 14 amino acids. Here the CDR3 reads CASSLGGNADTQYF. In nucleotides, the CDR3 is TGCGCCAGCAGCCTCGGGGGGAACGCAGATACGCAGTATTTT.

The rearrangement links TRBV5-6 to TRBJ1-3; maybe TRBD1 (6 bases). The germline CDR1 and CDR2 sequences are SGHDT and YYEEEE. V was trimmed by 3 bases and J by 11 bases, leaving 15 bases between them. CDR3 length: 13 amino acids. CDR3 bases: TGTGCCAGCAGCTACCGGGACATTTATTCCATATATTTT. Translated: CASSYRDIYSIYF.

The chain is built from TRBV21-1 and TRBJ1-2. TRBV21-1 is described as a pseudogene. The CDR3 has 13 residues. The DNA for the CDR3 is TGTGCCAGCAGCACCCCCGCTAACTATGGCTACACCTTC. Translated, it gives CASSTPANYGYTF.

The rearrangement uses TRBV27 and TRBJ2-1; 8 nucleotides match TRBD1. V gave up 2 bases and J gave up 8 bases; unmatched junction bases: 14. The CDR3 is 17 residues long. Germline assignment: CDR1 MNHEY and CDR2 SMNVEV (reference sequence). The CDR3 region has the DNA TGTGCCAGCAGTTTAATGGTGCCGGGACAGGTCGGCGATGAGCAGTTCTTC. This codes for CASSLMVPGQVGDEQFF.

This chain connects TRBV6-6 to TRBJ1-6; 10 nucleotides match TRBD1. There are 15 residues in the CDR3. Trimming at V came to 7 bases and at J to 7 bases, leaving 7 bases not matched to a gene. From germline, CDR1 is MNHNY and CDR2 SVGAGI (reference sequence). The CDR3 DNA reads as TGTGCCAGCATTCGACGACAGGGGGCCAATTCACCCCTCCACTTT. As protein: CASIRRQGANSPLHF.